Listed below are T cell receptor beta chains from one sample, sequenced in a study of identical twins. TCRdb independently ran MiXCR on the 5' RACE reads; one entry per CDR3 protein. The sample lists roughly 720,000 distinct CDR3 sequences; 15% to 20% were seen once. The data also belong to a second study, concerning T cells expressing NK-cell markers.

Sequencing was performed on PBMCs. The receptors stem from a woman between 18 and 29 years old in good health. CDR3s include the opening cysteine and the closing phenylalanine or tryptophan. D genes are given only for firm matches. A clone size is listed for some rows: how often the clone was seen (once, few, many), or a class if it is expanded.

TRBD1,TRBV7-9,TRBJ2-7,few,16,CASSTPPERGRYEQYF,TGTGCCAGCAGTACCCCACCGGAAAGGGGGCGCTACGAGCAGTACTTC
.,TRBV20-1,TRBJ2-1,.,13,CSGGGSSYNEQFF,TGCAGTGGGGGCGGAAGCTCCTACAATGAGCAGTTCTTC
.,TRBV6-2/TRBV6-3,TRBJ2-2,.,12,CASLLGTGELFF,TGTGCCAGCTTGCTAGGGACCGGGGAGCTGTTTTTT
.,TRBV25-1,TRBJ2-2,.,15,CASHPSRTGTGELFF,TGTGCCAGCCATCCTAGTAGGACTGGGACCGGGGAGCTGTTTTTT
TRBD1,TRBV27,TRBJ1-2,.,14,CASSFYGQGPRYTF,TGTGCCAGCAGTTTTTACGGACAGGGACCACGCTACACCTTC
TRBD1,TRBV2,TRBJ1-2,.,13,CASSPRGEGGYTF,TGTGCCAGCAGTCCCAGGGGGGAAGGCGGCTACACCTTC
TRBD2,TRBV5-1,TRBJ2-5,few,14,CASGASGGQETQYF,TGCGCCAGCGGAGCTAGCGGGGGGCAAGAGACCCAGTACTTC
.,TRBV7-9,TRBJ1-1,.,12,CASSQTETEAFF,TGTGCCAGCAGCCAAACGGAAACTGAAGCTTTCTTT
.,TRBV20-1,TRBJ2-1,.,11,CSAREPNEQFF,TGCAGTGCTAGAGAACCGAATGAGCAGTTCTTC
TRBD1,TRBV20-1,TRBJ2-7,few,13,CSAADRTGYEQYF,TGCAGTGCAGCGGACAGGACCGGCTACGAGCAGTACTTC
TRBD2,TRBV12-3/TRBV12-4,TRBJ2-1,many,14,CASSFAQAGNEQFF,TGTGCCAGCAGTTTCGCGCAAGCGGGGAATGAGCAGTTCTTC
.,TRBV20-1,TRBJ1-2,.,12,CSASTGSVEYTF,TGCAGTGCATCGACAGGTTCTGTTGAATACACCTTC
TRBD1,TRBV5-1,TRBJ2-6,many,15,CASSSQGAGANVLTF,TGCGCCAGCAGCTCCCAGGGGGCTGGGGCCAACGTCCTGACTTTC
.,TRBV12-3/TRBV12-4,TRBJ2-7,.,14,CASTTGDGSYEQYF,TGTGCCAGCACGACAGGCGATGGCTCCTACGAGCAGTACTTC
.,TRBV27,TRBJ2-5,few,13,CASRGLSQETQYF,TGTGCCAGCAGAGGACTTTCCCAAGAGACCCAGTACTTC
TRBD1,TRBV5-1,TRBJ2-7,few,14,CASSSQGESYEQYF,TGCGCCAGCAGCTCACAGGGGGAATCCTACGAGCAGTACTTC
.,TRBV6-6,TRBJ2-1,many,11,CASSFRGEQFF,TGTGCCAGCAGTTTCCGTGGTGAGCAGTTCTTC
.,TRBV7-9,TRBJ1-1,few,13,CASSQARGSEAFF,TGTGCCAGCAGCCAGGCCCGGGGCAGCGAAGCTTTCTTT
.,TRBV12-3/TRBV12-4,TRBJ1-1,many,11,CASWASTEAFF,TGTGCCAGCTGGGCGTCCACTGAAGCTTTCTTT
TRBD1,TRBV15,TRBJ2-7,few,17,CATSRDKSRDRPYEQYF,TGTGCCACCAGCAGAGATAAGTCTCGGGACAGACCCTACGAGCAGTACTTC
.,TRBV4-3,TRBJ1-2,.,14,CASSQDSTNYGYTF,TGCGCCAGCAGCCAAGACAGTACTAACTATGGCTACACCTTC
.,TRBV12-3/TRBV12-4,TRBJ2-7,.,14,CACSFSDGSYEQYF,TGTGCCTGCAGTTTTTCGGACGGATCCTACGAGCAGTACTTC
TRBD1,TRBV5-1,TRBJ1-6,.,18,CASSSPGQGSNYNSPLHF,TGCGCCAGCAGCTCACCGGGACAGGGGTCTAATTATAATTCACCCCTCCACTTT